The 14 T cell receptor beta chains presented below share a single source sample, sequenced in a study of regulatory T cells in long-lasting Graves disease. Relying on iRepertoire HTBI primers and Arm-PCR of CDR3 regions, the team built TCR beta libraries. TCRdb recomputed calls from the multiplex PCR reads with MiXCR, one row per CDR3 protein. The sample has approximately 540,000 distinct CDR3 sequences; about 12% are singletons. Time point given: newly diagnosed GD, antithyroid drugs for less than 3 months. Following extraction of RNA from PBMCs, that RNA was used to make the TCR library. The same sample was also studied in work on T cells in Graves' hyperthyroidism and ophthalmopathy.

Sequencing was performed on peripheral blood mononuclear cells (PBMCs), taken at new diagnosis, from a patient treated with antithyroid drugs. These receptors were collected from a woman aged 30 to 39 with Graves disease.

There are many counts of this clonotype. The chain joins TRBV20-1 to TRBJ2-3; TRBD2 aligns across 8 bases. J lost 0 bases, V lost 4 bases, and 0 bases had no gene match. Per the germline V gene, CDR1 is DFQATT and CDR2 is SNEGSKA (reference sequence). The CDR3 covers 13 residues. The DNA for the CDR3 is TGCAGTGCTACTAGCGGGAGCACAGATACGCAGTATTTT. It encodes CSATSGSTDTQYF.

Ten or more counts support this clonotype. The V and J genes are TRBV19 and TRBJ1-2; a possible D gene is TRBD1 (6 bases). This CDR3 spans 14 amino acids. V was shortened by 3 bases and J by 7 bases, with 15 bases between the two germline ends. Germline CDR1 LNHDA, CDR2 SQIVND (reference sequence). CDR3: CASSISTGLRGYTF. The DNA of the CDR3 is TGTGCCAGTAGTATTTCCACAGGGTTGCGTGGCTACACCTTC.

This clonotype was detected ten times or more. The rearrangement links TRBV20-1 to TRBJ2-3; no clear D. The ends were cut back, 0 bases at V and 1 base at J, with 17 bases in the middle. The germline CDR1 and CDR2 sequences are DFQATT and SNEGSKA (reference sequence). This CDR3 has 17 amino acids. CDR3 sequence reads: CSARDRLAHQGTDTQYF. CDR3 coding DNA: TGCAGTGCTAGAGATCGGTTGGCCCATCAGGGCACAGATACGCAGTATTTT.

This clonotype was recorded a few times. This chain connects TRBV27 to TRBJ1-2, with D tentatively TRBD1 (6 bases). This CDR3 region has 15 residues. V lost 6 bases and J lost 4, with 18 bases in between. The germline CDR1 and CDR2 sequences are MNHEY and SMNVEV (reference sequence). CDR3: CASRETGFPLYGYTF. CDR3 bases: TGTGCCAGCAGGGAAACAGGGTTCCCACTCTATGGCTACACCTTC.

The V and J genes are TRBV7-6 and TRBJ1-2; D call uncertain. Trimming pared 5 bases from V and 7 bases from J, leaving 14 bases between. The CDR3 loop spans 13 amino acids. The V gene's germline CDR1 is SGHVS and CDR2 FNYEAQ. DNA of the CDR3: TGTGCCAGCAGCCCTAGCCAAGGAACTGGCTACACCTTC. This sequence encodes CASSPSQGTGYTF.

This clonotype came up many times. The V call is TRBV20-1, the J call TRBJ2-7, with 7 bases aligning to TRBD2. CDR3 length equals 15 residues. Germline assignment: CDR1 DFQATT and CDR2 SNEGSKA (reference sequence). Unmatched junction bases numbered 10, after V lost 0 bases and J lost 5 bases. CDR3 amino acids: CSAREGGRASDEQYF. The CDR3 DNA reads TGCAGTGCTAGAGAGGGGGGGAGGGCTAGCGACGAGCAGTACTTC.

J is TRBJ1-2 and V is TRBV6-1; the match to TRBD1 covers 8 bases. The CDR3 is 15 residues long. The germline V gene encodes CDR1 MNHNS and CDR2 SASEGT. V was clipped by 6 bases and J by 8 bases; unmatched bases: 14. The CDR3 protein is CASSLYRSRQGGYTF. The DNA for the CDR3 is TGTGCCAGCAGCCTCTACCGGTCGCGACAGGGGGGCTACACCTTC.

This clonotype was observed at least ten times. The rearrangement joins TRBV19 to TRBJ1-2, with 7 positions matching TRBD1. Germline-derived CDR1 and CDR2 are LNHDA and SQIVND (reference sequence). V lost 4 bases to trimming and J lost 8 bases; unmatched junction nucleotides: 13. The CDR3 covers 15 residues. The CDR3 loop reads CASSTASTGARGYTF. The CDR3 DNA reads as TGTGCCAGTAGTACCGCCTCAACAGGGGCCCGAGGCTACACCTTC. Supplemented by reference TRBV19 and TRBJ1-2, the full variable domain reads DGGITQSPKYLFRKEGQNVTLSCEQNLNHDAMYWYRQDPGQGLRLIYYSQIVNDFQKGDIAEGYSVSREKKESFPLTVTSAQKNPTAFYLCASSTASTGARGYTFGSGTRLTVV.

The sample holds a few counts of this clonotype. The J gene is TRBJ1-1, the V gene TRBV4-2; D unclear. Trimming stripped 0 bases from V and 3 bases from J, with 8 bases between. The germline V gene has CDR1 LGHNA and CDR2 YNFKEQ. The CDR3 consists of 14 residues. CDR3: CASSQDGDYTEAFF. DNA for the CDR3: TGTGCCAGCAGCCAAGATGGAGATTACACTGAAGCTTTCTTT.

This clonotype was recorded many times. As DNA, the CDR3 is TGTGCCAGCAGTGAAACCCGAGGACTAGCGGGAGTCAATGAGCAGTTCTTC. The encoded protein is CASSETRGLAGVNEQFF. The chain is built from TRBV2 and TRBJ2-1; TRBD2 agrees at 13 bases. CDR1 is SNHLY, CDR2 FYNNEI, per germline. This CDR3 has 17 residues. V shed 2 bases and J 6 bases; nucleotides not matched to a gene: 7.

This clonotype was seen many times. V is TRBV11-3 and J is TRBJ2-7; D remains ambiguous. Between the trimmed V and J ends, which lost 4 bases and 2 bases, there was a span of 12 bases. Per germline, CDR1 SGHNT and CDR2 YENEEA. There are 14 residues in the CDR3. The CDR3 coding sequence is TGTGCCAGCAGCTCAGATCAGAGGCCCTACGAGCAGTACTTC. Encoded protein: CASSSDQRPYEQYF.

Remarks on this clonotype: A far bigger clonotype differs at one base, so this is likely a read error. CDR3 loop: CASSFYRVGNEQFF. The CDR3 bases are TGTGCCAGCAGTTTCTACAGGGTGGGCAATGAGCAGTTCTTC. This chain joins TRBV6-2 or TRBV6-3 and TRBJ2-1, with D perhaps matching TRBD1 (6 bases). Trimming left V 4 bases short and J 6 bases short, with 13 bases between. Germline loops: CDR1 MNHEY, CDR2 SVGEGT. CDR3 size: 14 residues.

This clonotype has ten or more counts. The chain uses TRBV28 and TRBJ2-2; the D is unclear. This CDR3 is 14 amino acids long. Germline assignment: CDR1 MDHEN and CDR2 SYDVKM. V was shortened by 6 bases and J by 2 bases, with 10 bases between the two germline ends. CDR3 in amino acids: CASSLLSNTGELFF. Written as DNA, the CDR3 is TGTGCCAGCAGCCTTCTAAGTAACACCGGGGAGCTGTTTTTT. Complete variable domain (other parts from reference TRBV28 and TRBJ2-2): DVKVTQSSRYLVKRTGEKVFLECVQDMDHENMFWYRQDPGLGLRLIYFSYDVKMKEKGDIPEGYSVSREKKERFSLILESASTNQTSMYLCASSLLSNTGELFFGEGSRLTVL.

The table lists this clonotype with many counts. The chain recombines TRBV2 with TRBJ1-1; 7 nucleotides agree with TRBD1. This CDR3 is 13 amino acids long. CDR1 and CDR2 (germline): SNHLY, FYNNEI. Trimming cost V 10 bases and J 2 bases; bases outside gene matches: 7. The CDR3 DNA reads as TGTGCCACGGGACAGTTTATCAACACTGAAGCTTTCTTT. Translated, it gives CATGQFINTEAFF.